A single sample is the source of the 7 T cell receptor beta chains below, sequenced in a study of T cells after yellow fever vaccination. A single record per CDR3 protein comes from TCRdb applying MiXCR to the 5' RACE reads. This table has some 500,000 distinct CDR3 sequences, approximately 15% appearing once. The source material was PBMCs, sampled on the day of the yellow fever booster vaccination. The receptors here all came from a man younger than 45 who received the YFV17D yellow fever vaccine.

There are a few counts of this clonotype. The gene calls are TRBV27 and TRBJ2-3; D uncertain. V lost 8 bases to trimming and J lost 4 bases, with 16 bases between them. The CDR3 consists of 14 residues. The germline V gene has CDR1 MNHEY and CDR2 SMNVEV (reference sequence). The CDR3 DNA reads TGTGCCAGCGTTTCCCTCCGGGTGGCAGATACGCAGTATTTT. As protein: CASVSLRVADTQYF.

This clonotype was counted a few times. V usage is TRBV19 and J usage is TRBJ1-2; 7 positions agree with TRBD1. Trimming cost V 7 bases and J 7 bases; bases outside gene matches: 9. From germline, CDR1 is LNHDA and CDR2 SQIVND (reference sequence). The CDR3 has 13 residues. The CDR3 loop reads CASNLGGPSGYTF. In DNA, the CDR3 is TGTGCCAGTAACCTAGGGGGCCCGTCTGGCTACACCTTC.

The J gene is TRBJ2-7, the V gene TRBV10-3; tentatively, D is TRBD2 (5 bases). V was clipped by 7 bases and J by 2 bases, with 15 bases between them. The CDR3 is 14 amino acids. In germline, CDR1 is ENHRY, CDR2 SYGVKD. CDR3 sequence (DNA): TGTGCCATCAAAACCAGCGGCCTAGCCTACGAGCAGTACTTC. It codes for CAIKTSGLAYEQYF.

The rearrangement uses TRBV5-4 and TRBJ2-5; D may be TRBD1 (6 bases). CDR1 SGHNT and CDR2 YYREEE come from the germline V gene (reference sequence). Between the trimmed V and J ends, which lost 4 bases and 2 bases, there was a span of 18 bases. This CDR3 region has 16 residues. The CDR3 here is CASSPDPGADQETQYF. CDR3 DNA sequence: TGTGCCAGCAGCCCAGACCCAGGGGCCGATCAAGAGACCCAGTACTTC.

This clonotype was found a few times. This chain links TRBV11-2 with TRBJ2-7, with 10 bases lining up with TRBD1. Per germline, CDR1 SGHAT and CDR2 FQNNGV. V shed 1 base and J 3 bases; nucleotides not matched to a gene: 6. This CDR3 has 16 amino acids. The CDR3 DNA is TGTGCCAGCAGCTTAGTCTGGGACAGGGGAATCTACGAGCAGTACTTC. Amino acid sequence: CASSLVWDRGIYEQYF.

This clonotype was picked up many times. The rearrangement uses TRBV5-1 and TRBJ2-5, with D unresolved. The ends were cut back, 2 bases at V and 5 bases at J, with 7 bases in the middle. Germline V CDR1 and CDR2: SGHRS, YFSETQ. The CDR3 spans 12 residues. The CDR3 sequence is CASSFSEETQYF. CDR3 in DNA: TGCGCCAGCAGCTTCTCCGAGGAGACCCAGTACTTC. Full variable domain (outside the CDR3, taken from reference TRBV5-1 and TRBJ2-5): KAGVTQTPRYLIKTRGQQVTLSCSPISGHRSVSWYQQTPGQGLQFLFEYFSETQRNKGNFPGRFSGRQFSNSRSEMNVSTLELGDSALYLCASSFSEETQYFGPGTRLLVL.

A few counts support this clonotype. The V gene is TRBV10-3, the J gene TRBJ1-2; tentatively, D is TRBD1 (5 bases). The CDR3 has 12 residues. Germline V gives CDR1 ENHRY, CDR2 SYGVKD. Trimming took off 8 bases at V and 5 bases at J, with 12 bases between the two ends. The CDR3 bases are TGTGCCATCGGGGGAGACTCTTATGGCTACACCTTC. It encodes CAIGGDSYGYTF.